This TCR beta chain was captured in a study of T cell changes during pregnancy in multiple sclerosis. The method was immunoSEQ multiplex PCR; TCRdb's version includes in-frame clones alone and lacks a portion of them. The repertoire includes about 99,000 clones, approximately 93% of them detected once, and about 0.98% sits in the top ten. The CDR3 is made up of 13 amino acids. Germline V gene lookup returns CDR1 SGHVS and CDR2 FQNEAQ. This clone was observed once. The junction shows a germline mismatch at one end, possibly a read error. Sequencing was performed on peripheral blood, taken after pregnancy. V usage is TRBV7-8 and J usage is TRBJ1-1, with a tentative D call TRBD1 (6 bases). This TCR derives from a female donor with multiple sclerosis, enrolled in a pregnancy study. In DNA, the CDR3 is TGTGCCAGCAGCTTAAGCAAAGGGGGGGTTACCCCGTTT. As protein: CASSLSKGGVTPF. Full variable domain (rest looked up from reference TRBV7-8 and TRBJ1-1): GAGVSQSPRYKVAKRGQDVALRCDPISGHVSLFWYQQALGQGPEFLTYFQNEAQLDKSGLPSDRFFAERPEGSVSTLKIQRTQQEDSAVYLCASSLSKGGVTPFGQGTRLTVV.